The next 22 T cell receptor beta chains were all read from a single sample in a study of T cell changes during pregnancy in multiple sclerosis. Libraries were prepared by immunoSEQ multiplex PCR; TCRdb keeps only in-frame clonotypes and omits some of them. This table has 75,000 to 95,000 clones, around 93% appearing once. Sequenced material: peripheral blood, taken before pregnancy. These receptors were obtained from a female donor with multiple sclerosis, enrolled in a pregnancy study.

The J gene is TRBJ2-5, the V gene TRBV27, with TRBD2 identical over 15 bases. Trimming took 6 bases from V and 1 from J; bases not matched to a gene: 6. The CDR3 length is 17 residues. The germline CDR1 and CDR2 sequences are MNHEY and SMNVEV (reference sequence). The CDR3 spells CASRRTSGRASQETQYF. The DNA for the CDR3 is TGTGCCAGCAGAAGGACTAGCGGGAGGGCCAGCCAAGAGACCCAGTACTTC.

This clone was picked up one time. The chain recombines TRBV7-2 with TRBJ1-1, with TRBD1 identical over 8 bases. Germline lookup yields CDR1 SGHTA and CDR2 FQGNSA. V lost 2 bases to trimming and J lost 6 bases; unmatched junction nucleotides: 17. This CDR3 has 18 residues. CDR3 DNA: TGTGCCAGCAGCTTATCGCCCCATGGCAGGGGGCTAAGGGCTGAAGCTTTCTTT. Residues: CASSLSPHGRGLRAEAFF.

This rearrangement joins TRBV10-1 to TRBJ2-5; 12 bases are a match to TRBD2. Looked up from germline, CDR1 is WNHNN and CDR2 is SYGVQD (reference sequence). The CDR3 has 17 amino acids. The V gene end was trimmed by 2 bases and the J gene end by 5 bases; junction bases not matched to a gene: 9. The CDR3 is CASSEGRLAGDRETQYF. The CDR3 coding sequence is TGCGCCAGCAGTGAGGGGAGACTAGCGGGAGATCGGGAGACCCAGTACTTC.

This chain uses TRBV18 with TRBJ1-1; D is perhaps TRBD1 (6 bases). The CDR3 covers 15 residues. Germline lookup yields CDR1 KGHSH and CDR2 LQKENI. Trimming stripped 4 bases from V and 3 bases from J, with 15 bases between. The CDR3 DNA reads TGTGCCAGCTCACTCCGACAGGCCCAGGACACTGAAGCTTTCTTT. Amino acid sequence: CASSLRQAQDTEAFF.

As regards this clone: The same CDR3 arises from other DNA sequences in this sample as well. The rearrangement links TRBV5-1 to TRBJ1-1, with TRBD1 as a possible D gene (5 bases). This CDR3 is built from 15 residues. From germline, CDR1 is SGHRS and CDR2 YFSETQ. V lost 4 bases and J lost 5, with 18 bases in between. CDR3 residues: CASSPEMGHGTEAFF. DNA for the CDR3: TGCGCCAGCAGCCCCGAGATGGGGCATGGGACTGAAGCTTTCTTT.

This chain joins TRBV7-9 and TRBJ1-6, with D possibly TRBD1 on 5 matching bases. Germline V gene data show CDR1 as SEHNR and CDR2 as FQNEAQ (reference sequence). V was pared by 5 bases and J by 8 bases, with 22 bases between. The CDR3 spans 17 residues. CDR3 bases: TGTGCCAGCAGCCATACTAGCCGGGGCCCAGGAGATTCACCCCTCCACTTT. Translating gives CASSHTSRGPGDSPLHF.

The genes are TRBV7-9 and TRBJ2-3; possibly TRBD2 for D (6 bases). Germline lookup yields CDR1 SEHNR and CDR2 FQNEAQ (reference sequence). V shed 5 bases and J shed 1 base, with 10 bases lying between them. The CDR3 contains 14 residues. The CDR3 DNA sequence: TGTGCCAGCAGCCCCGGGGGAGGCACAGATACGCAGTATTTT. Translating it yields CASSPGGGTDTQYF.

V is TRBV4-2 and J is TRBJ2-7; perhaps TRBD2 as D (5 bases). Germline CDR1 is LGHNA and CDR2 is YNFKEQ. Trimming removed 1 base at V and 0 bases at J, with 10 bases between. The CDR3 totals 15 residues. The CDR3 DNA reads TGTGCCAGCAGCCAAGGGCTAGCCCTCTCCTACGAGCAGTACTTC. Its protein product is CASSQGLALSYEQYF.

CDR3 sequence: CASSFGGGNGYTF. CDR3 bases: TGTGCCAGCAGCTTCGGGGGGGGCAATGGCTACACCTTC. This chain links TRBV7-9 with TRBJ1-2; perhaps TRBD1 as D (6 bases). CDR1 is SEHNR, CDR2 FQNEAQ, per germline (reference sequence). This CDR3 spans 13 amino acids. V lost 3 bases, J lost 6 bases, and 11 bases lay in between.

This chain connects TRBV4-1 to TRBJ2-3, with D possibly TRBD1 on 9 matching bases. CDR3 length: 16 residues. Germline CDR1 and CDR2: MGHRA and YSYEKL. The V end was cut by 4 bases, the J end by 2 bases, with 16 bases between. The CDR3 bases are TGCGCCAGCAGCCCGGGAGGGACAGGGCTCACAGATACGCAGTATTTT. Amino acid sequence: CASSPGGTGLTDTQYF.

The chain uses TRBV19 and TRBJ2-4, with D hard to call. The CDR3 runs to 14 residues. Germline CDR1 and CDR2: LNHDA and SQIVND (reference sequence). The ends were cut back, 6 bases at V and 0 bases at J, with 9 bases in the middle. The CDR3 sequence: CASRSRLAKNIQYF. In DNA form, the CDR3 reads TGTGCCAGTAGGAGCAGGTTAGCCAAAAACATTCAGTACTTC.

This clone was counted between two and nine times. The chain employs TRBV6-6 and TRBJ2-7, with TRBD1 matching over 11 bases. This CDR3 comprises 15 residues. Trimming at V came to 0 bases and at J to 3 bases, leaving 1 base not matched to a gene. CDR1 and CDR2 (germline): MNHNY, SVGAGI (reference sequence). CDR3 loop: CASSYSGTGGYEQYF. The CDR3 DNA reads TGTGCCAGCAGTTACTCAGGGACAGGGGGCTACGAGCAGTACTTC.

This clone was seen a single time. The chain uses TRBV2 and TRBJ2-3; 10 bases fit TRBD2. CDR1 SNHLY and CDR2 FYNNEI come from the germline V gene. V was pared by 7 bases and J by 4 bases, with 11 bases of the junction left unmatched. The CDR3 runs to 16 residues. The chain's CDR3 is CASTETVAGGSDTQYF. CDR3 DNA: TGTGCCAGCACCGAAACTGTAGCGGGGGGTTCAGATACGCAGTATTTT.

The chain uses TRBV9 and TRBJ1-1; a possible D gene is TRBD1 (6 bases). The germline CDR1 and CDR2 sequences are SGDLS and YYNGEE. The CDR3 has 14 amino acids. V lost 0 bases to trimming and J lost 5 bases, with 11 bases between them. The DNA for the CDR3 is TGTGCCAGCAGCGTAGAGGGGGGGCGGACTGAAGCTTTCTTT. Protein: CASSVEGGRTEAFF.

The chain employs TRBV12-5 and TRBJ1-1; 9 nucleotides align to TRBD1. The CDR3 loop spans 13 amino acids. The V gene's germline CDR1 is LGHNT and CDR2 FRNRAP. Losses at the gene ends were 5 bases for V and 5 bases for J; bases not matched to a gene: 3. The DNA for the CDR3 is TGTGCTAGTGGTCGGACAGGGGTAACTGAAGCTTTCTTT. It is translated as CASGRTGVTEAFF. The whole variable domain, filled in from reference TRBV12-5 and TRBJ1-1, reads DARVTQTPRHKVTEMGQEVTMRCQPILGHNTVFWYRQTMMQGLELLAYFRNRAPLDDSGMPKDRFSAEMPDATLATLKIQPSEPRDSAVYFCASGRTGVTEAFFGQGTRLTVV.

The rearrangement uses TRBV7-2 and TRBJ2-7, with TRBD2 matching 11 bases. J lost 0 bases, V lost 3 bases, and 1 base had no gene match. CDR3 length: 15 residues. From germline, CDR1 is SGHTA and CDR2 FQGNSA. CDR3 in amino acids: CASSLGLAASYEQYF. The CDR3 nucleotides read TGTGCCAGCAGCTTGGGACTAGCGGCCTCCTACGAGCAGTACTTC. Supplemented by reference TRBV7-2 and TRBJ2-7, the full variable domain reads GAGVSQSPSNKVTEKGKDVELRCDPISGHTALYWYRQSLGQGLEFLIYFQGNSAPDKSGLPSDRFSAERTGGSVSTLTIQRTQQEDSAVYLCASSLGLAASYEQYFGPGTRLTVT.

The gene calls are TRBV7-3 and TRBJ2-3, with 10 bases aligning to TRBD1. J lost 1 base, V lost 0 bases, and 7 bases had no gene match. Germline CDR1 and CDR2: SGHTA and FQGTGA. The CDR3 is 18 residues long. The chain's CDR3 is CASSLTGRGTGGTDTQYF. The DNA of the CDR3 is TGTGCCAGCAGCTTAACTGGGAGGGGGACAGGGGGCACAGATACGCAGTATTTT.

This chain joins TRBV28 and TRBJ1-2, with 7 bases aligning to TRBD1. The CDR3 has 16 residues. Per germline, CDR1 MDHEN and CDR2 SYDVKM. Trimming took 1 base from V and 6 from J; bases not matched to a gene: 11. This chain's CDR3 is CASSLSFRIGGDGYTF. CDR3 sequence (DNA): TGTGCCAGCAGTTTATCCTTTAGAATAGGGGGCGATGGCTACACCTTC.

J is TRBJ1-5 and V is TRBV28, with TRBD1 matching 10 bases. Germline V gene lookup returns CDR1 MDHEN and CDR2 SYDVKM. V trimming: 6 bases; J trimming: 1 base; junction bases outside the gene matches: 6. The CDR3 sequence is 16 residues long. The CDR3 DNA is TGTGCCAGCAGCAAACGACAGGGGGCGAGCAATCAGCCCCAGCATTTT. This sequence encodes CASSKRQGASNQPQHF.

V usage is TRBV2 and J usage is TRBJ1-5; D is unclear. Germline CDR1 is SNHLY and CDR2 is FYNNEI. The CDR3 contains 15 residues. V shed 4 bases and J shed 2 bases, with 12 bases lying between them. CDR3 protein: CASSVGNWGNQPQHF. As DNA, the CDR3 is TGTGCCAGCAGTGTCGGGAACTGGGGCAATCAGCCCCAGCATTTT.

The chain carries TRBV9 and TRBJ2-6; D is ambiguous. Germline-derived CDR1 and CDR2 are SGDLS and YYNGEE. The CDR3 totals 17 residues. V gave up 0 bases and J gave up 0 bases, with 10 bases separating them. CDR3 coding DNA: TGTGCCAGCAGCGTAGGACTGTTAGGCTCTGGGGCCAACGTCCTGACTTTC. It yields the protein CASSVGLLGSGANVLTF.

The chain recombines TRBV19 with TRBJ2-1; possibly TRBD2 for D (5 bases). Trimming removed 4 bases from V and 0 bases from J, with 10 bases in between. The CDR3 totals 15 residues. CDR1 and CDR2 from the germline V gene are LNHDA and SQIVND (reference sequence). As DNA, the CDR3 is TGTGCCAGTAGTACGAGCGGAGCCTCCTACAATGAGCAGTTCTTC. This gives the protein CASSTSGASYNEQFF.